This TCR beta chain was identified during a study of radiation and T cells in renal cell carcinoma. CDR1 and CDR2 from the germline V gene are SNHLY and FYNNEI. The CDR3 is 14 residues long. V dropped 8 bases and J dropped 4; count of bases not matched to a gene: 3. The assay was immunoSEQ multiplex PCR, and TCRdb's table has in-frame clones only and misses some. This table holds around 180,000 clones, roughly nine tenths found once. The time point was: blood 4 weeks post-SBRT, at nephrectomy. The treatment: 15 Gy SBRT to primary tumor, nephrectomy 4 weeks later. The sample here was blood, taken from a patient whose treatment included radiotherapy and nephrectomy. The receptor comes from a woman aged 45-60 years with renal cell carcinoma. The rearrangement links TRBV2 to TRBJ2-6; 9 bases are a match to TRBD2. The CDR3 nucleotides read TGTGCCAGCTCAGCGGGGGGCGGGGCCAACGTCCTGACTTTC. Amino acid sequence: CASSAGGGANVLTF.